The subject of this entry is one TCR beta chain. Its antigen specificity is not known. No much larger clone exists at a distance of one base, and base qualities are not known. The sample belongs to a study of glioma-infiltrating T cells after dendritic cell vaccination listed by TCRdb under 2016. Concerning the study at large: The cohort comprised approximately 15 glioblastoma patients from Phase I and II dendritic cell vaccination trials, 9 newly diagnosed and 6 with recurrent disease. Between the early 2000s and the early 2010s, the patients were given dendritic cell vaccination pulsed with autologous tumor lysate. To make the vaccine, monocyte-derived dendritic cells were cultured for 6 to 8 days with IL-4 and GM-CSF and then pulsed overnight with autologous tumor lysate. Each patient was given three intradermal dendritic cell vaccine injections, spaced two weeks apart, in the arm below the axilla. In glioblastoma patients vaccinated with dendritic cells, deep sequencing of TCR beta CDR3 regions served to measure tumor-infiltrating lymphocyte content and to compare repertoires between tumor and blood. Survival after dendritic cell vaccination was correlated with TCR sequencing metrics such as TIL content and the overlap between tumor and blood repertoires.

The investigation overall reported the following: The cohort was small and heterogeneous, only a few patients had full blood and tumor sets, and even fewer had initial-recurrent tumor pairs. TCR clonality showed no direct relationship with survival, which suggests that a diverse polyclonal response may be important. The three-group TCR overlap response model was described as speculative and requiring prospective validation. Longer time to progression and overall survival after dendritic cell vaccination were predicted by higher estimated pretreatment TIL content.

Trimming leaves V shorter by 10 bases and J shorter by 5 bases, with the junction holding 30 bases beyond the gene matches. The CDR3 has 20 amino acids, counting the end cysteine and phenylalanine. Solely the CDR3 DNA is kept, with 60 bases framed from the first base. The CDR1 and CDR2 encoded by the germline V gene (reference sequence) are MNHEY and SMNVEV. The sample's time point label, in plain terms: after dendritic cell vaccination, including at tumor progression/relapse. Patients were selected for having adequate residual fresh-frozen tumor tissue and more than two years of available survival data. An isocitrate dehydrogenase mutation was not carried by any of the glioblastoma patients, although molecular status was otherwise variable. PBMC were collected before vaccination, two weeks after the third vaccination, and at tumor progression if tumor progression occurred. Genomic DNA was extracted with the Qiagen DNeasy Blood extraction Kit.

Using the immunoSEQ assay, TCRB CDR3 regions were amplified from around 2 micrograms of genomic DNA, or from all available DNA when less than that was on hand. The multiplex PCR relied on 60 forward primers for TCR V beta segments and 13 reverse primers for J beta segments. Synthetic control templates were spiked into each sample at limiting dilution to estimate reads per starting template. Sequencing produced 87 bp reads on the Illumina HiSeq System. As for how the authors treated the data: PCR and sequencing errors were removed by merging closely related sequences with a nearest neighbor algorithm. TCR overlap was measured as the percentage of unique tumor TCR beta sequences also present in the same patient's peripheral blood. This is the immuneACCESS table as TCRdb keeps it, with only in-frame sequences that have V and J called. A part of the clones is gone; compared with another copy, unresolved V genes explain less than half, and the rest is unexplained. V, J and clone size reflect that table, while D and trimming were determined from the DNA. For this sample the table gives approximately 99,000 clones, of which around 80% were detected only once. Clones ranked in the top ten supply under 6.5% of the sample.

Recombination joined TRBV27 with TRBJ2-7; TRBD2 aligns with 9 central bases. Sequencing used blood, obtained after dendritic cell vaccination. This sequence originates from a human donor with glioblastoma. The CDR3 here reads CATSLNLGSGRGARGHEQYF. The bases read TGTGCCACTTCCCTTAATCTGGGTAGCGGGAGAGGGGCACGGGGACACGAGCAGTACTTC.